These 3 T cell receptor beta chains were all obtained from the same sample, sequenced in a study of T cell responses to AZD1222 COVID-19 vaccine. Data came from immunoSEQ multiplex PCR; TCRdb stores just in-frame clones and leaves some out. The data show approximately 180,000 clones, roughly 93% seen once. This specimen was peripheral blood, taken 28 days after the second dose of the MenACWY control vaccine. Every receptor here comes from an adult who received the MenACWY meningococcal vaccine as a control.

The V call is TRBV5-4, the J call TRBJ2-7, with 11 bases fitting TRBD2. The trim removed 0 bases at V and 3 bases at J, leaving 2 bases unmatched. Germline lookup yields CDR1 SGHNT and CDR2 YYREEE (reference sequence). CDR3 length: 15 residues. CDR3 nucleotide sequence: TGTGCCAGCAGCTTGGCCGGGACTAGCGGCTACGAGCAGTACTTC. Translated, it gives CASSLAGTSGYEQYF. The full variable domain, completed using reference TRBV5-4 and TRBJ2-7, is ETGVTQSPTHLIKTRGQQVTLRCSSQSGHNTVSWYQQALGQGPQFIFQYYREEENGRGNFPPRFSGLQFPNYSSELNVNALELDDSALYLCASSLAGTSGYEQYFGPGTRLTVT.

This clone has just one count. The chain uses TRBV28 and TRBJ1-2; maybe TRBD1 (6 bases). This CDR3 comprises 13 residues. Trimming took off 6 bases at V and 3 bases at J, with 11 bases between the two ends. The germline gives CDR1 MDHEN, CDR2 SYDVKM. The CDR3 coding sequence is TGTGCCAGCAGGACTACAGGGCACTATGGCTACACCTTC. Encoded protein: CASRTTGHYGYTF.

The CDR3 loop reads CASKDSRNTEAFF. CDR3 DNA sequence: TGTGCCAGCAAAGACAGCAGGAACACTGAAGCTTTCTTT. The rearrangement uses TRBV18 and TRBJ1-1, with D possibly being TRBD1 (5 bases). Germline V gene sequence: CDR1 KGHSH, CDR2 LQKENI. The CDR3 covers 13 residues. The germline V and J ends were trimmed by 8 bases and 1 base, with 11 bases remaining between them.